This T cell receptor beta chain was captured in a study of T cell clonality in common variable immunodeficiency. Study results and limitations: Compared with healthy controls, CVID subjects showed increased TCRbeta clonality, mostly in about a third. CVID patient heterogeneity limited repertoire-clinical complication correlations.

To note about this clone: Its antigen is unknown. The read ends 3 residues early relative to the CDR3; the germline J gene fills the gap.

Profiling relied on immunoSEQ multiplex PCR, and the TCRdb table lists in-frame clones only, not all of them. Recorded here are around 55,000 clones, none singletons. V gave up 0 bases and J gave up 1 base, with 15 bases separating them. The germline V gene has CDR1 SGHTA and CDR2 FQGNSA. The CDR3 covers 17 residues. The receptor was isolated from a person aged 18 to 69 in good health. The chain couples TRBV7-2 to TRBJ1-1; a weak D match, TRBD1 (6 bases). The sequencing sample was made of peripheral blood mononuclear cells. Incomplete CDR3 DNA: TGTGCCAGCAGCTTAGCCACGTCCGCAGGGGCGAACACTGAA. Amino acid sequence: CASSLATSAGANTE. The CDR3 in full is CASSLATSAGANTEAFF. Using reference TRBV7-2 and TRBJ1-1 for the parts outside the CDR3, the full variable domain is GAGVSQSPSNKVTEKGKDVELRCDPISGHTALYWYRQSLGQGLEFLIYFQGNSAPDKSGLPSDRFSAERTGGSVSTLTIQRTQQEDSAVYLCASSLATSAGANTEAFFGQGTRLTVV.